This is a list of T cell receptor beta chains from one sample in a study of blood T cell repertoires in COVID-19. Libraries were prepared by immunoSEQ multiplex PCR; TCRdb keeps only in-frame clonotypes and omits some of them. The repertoire has 350,000 to 400,000 clones, about 87% of them found once; the top ten carry around 2%. Sequencing input: PBMCs or T cells enriched from blood (not recorded which). The source is a man in his forties in a cohort exposed to, infected with or recovered from COVID-19 (not recorded which). The conserved cysteine and the conserved F or W are not part of the CDR3 here.

CDR3	V	length	J
ASSLALADTDTQY	TRBV5-6	13	TRBJ2-3
ASTRDRYLSDTQY	TRBV23-1	13	TRBJ2-3
ASSERRVSSYNEQF	TRBV13	14	TRBJ2-1
ASGRRGNSEAF	TRBV6-5	11	TRBJ1-1
SATIVYEQY	TRBV20-1	9	TRBJ2-7
ASSEAGTVNEKLF	TRBV2	13	TRBJ1-4
ATGTGNEQF	TRBV21-1	9	TRBJ2-1
ASSDVGQGDYT	TRBV6-1	11	TRBJ1-2
AWSVRTGRNTGELF	TRBV30	14	TRBJ2-2
AWSVAGGNNSPLH	TRBV30	13	TRBJ1-6
ASTAREARTDTQY	TRBV25-1	13	TRBJ2-3
ASMGRTGGASPLH	TRBV2	13	TRBJ1-6
AWSVAGGPNTQY	TRBV30	12	TRBJ2-3
AFSTVGGEKLF	TRBV2	11	TRBJ1-4
ASSLVSGTEAF	TRBV5-1	11	TRBJ1-1
ASSRHDQPQH	TRBV19	10	TRBJ1-5
ASSISTEQY	TRBV28	9	TRBJ2-7
ASSPRLTSGSYNEQF	TRBV4-2	15	TRBJ2-1
ASSQGKREKVYEQF	TRBV4-1	14	TRBJ2-1
ASRWTGGQMDTQY	TRBV6-5	13	TRBJ2-3
ASSYGFRDTEAF	TRBV6-5	12	TRBJ1-1
ASRPGTGARYGYT	TRBV27	13	TRBJ1-2
ASRGAGQSTEAF	TRBV27	12	TRBJ1-1
AWTIQGPYGYT	TRBV30	11	TRBJ1-2
ASGQLRGSVYNEQF	TRBV12-5	14	TRBJ2-1
ASRRGTSSSYEQY	TRBV6-5	13	TRBJ2-7
ASSPRGSGTTYNEQF	TRBV19	15	TRBJ2-1
ASPGQTGQGSPVTLMNTEAF	TRBV21-1	20	TRBJ1-1
ASSQGPDTIYEQY	TRBV3-1/TRBV3-2	13	TRBJ2-7
ASSGQGTGELF	TRBV25-1	11	TRBJ2-2
ASSMGAGIYEQY	TRBV19	12	TRBJ2-7
ASSPRGENTEAF	TRBV18	12	TRBJ1-1
ASSEAGAQPQH	TRBV6-1	11	TRBJ1-5
ASSPDGTSLKRSYNEQF	TRBV18	17	TRBJ2-1
ASSLGGQNYEQY	TRBV19	12	TRBJ2-7
ASSSNRGIGTGELF	TRBV5-4	14	TRBJ2-2
ASSPGLSSDTQY	TRBV9	12	TRBJ2-3
ASSNYRNEAF	TRBV21-1	10	TRBJ1-1
ASSLYRETGELF	TRBV5-1	12	TRBJ2-2
ASSLASGTQY	TRBV12-3/TRBV12-4	10	TRBJ2-5
ASRTSGSETQY	TRBV5-6	11	TRBJ2-5
ASALAGEDTQY	TRBV7-9	11	TRBJ2-3
AWSLRDRRSEAF	TRBV30	12	TRBJ1-1
AWSGGPGNTIY	TRBV30	11	TRBJ1-3
ASSLVPGTEAF	TRBV5-6	11	TRBJ1-1
ASSLAGQSPLH	TRBV7-8	11	TRBJ1-6
ATSSQGRDTQY	TRBV24-1	11	TRBJ2-3
ASSRVGVPQETQY	TRBV6-5	13	TRBJ2-5
ASSLHYGTGGTNEKLF	TRBV5-1	16	TRBJ1-4
ASSSTGGSGVYEQY	TRBV28	14	TRBJ2-7
ASSSPGQVGYGYT	TRBV28	13	TRBJ1-2
ASSPSFYEQY	TRBV7-9	10	TRBJ2-7
ASSTLDSNQPQH	TRBV18	12	TRBJ1-5
ASSLARGHQETQY	TRBV7-9	13	TRBJ2-5
ASGPGAGGQPQH	TRBV12-5	12	TRBJ1-5
ASRANYGYT	TRBV19	9	TRBJ1-2
AIRTARNEQF	TRBV10-3	10	TRBJ2-1
ASSEAFTGGQPQH	TRBV2	13	TRBJ1-5
ASSPRLASYEQY	TRBV19	12	TRBJ2-7